This T cell receptor (beta chain) derives from a study of blood T cell repertoires in COVID-19. The method was immunoSEQ multiplex PCR; TCRdb's version includes in-frame clones alone and lacks a portion of them. The sample records about 47,000 clones, 69% being singletons. Germline CDR1 is SGHVS and CDR2 is FQNEAQ. Trimming removed 6 bases at V and 1 base at J, with 13 bases between. The CDR3 runs to 15 residues. This chain uses TRBV7-8 with TRBJ1-3; unclear D gene. The sequence came from an elderly man with acute or convalescent COVID-19. The sample consisted of peripheral blood. CDR3 protein: CASRESGISGNTIYF. The CDR3 coding sequence is TGTGCCAGCAGGGAAAGCGGGATATCTGGAAACACCATATATTTT.